This T cell receptor beta chain was recorded in a study of T-cell memory formation after mild COVID-19. Study-level background: Among the donors, TCR clusters were largely specific to each donor.

The CDR3 is 15 residues long. Trimming took off 5 bases at V and 1 base at J, with 13 bases between the two ends. CDR1 and CDR2 (germline): SEHNR, FQNEAQ (reference sequence). This clonotype was detected ten times or more. The target antigen is unknown. Employing constant-segment primers, 5'RACE generated TCR alpha and TCR beta cDNA libraries bearing sample barcodes and UMIs. TCRdb analysed the 5' RACE reads with MiXCR anew, one entry per CDR3 protein. The table has 150,000 to 200,000 distinct CDR3 sequences, 16% seen once. The study's findings and limits: Contracting clones from day 15 to 85 showed balanced CD4/CD8; later expanders favored CD4+.

The chain joins TRBV7-9 to TRBJ2-3, with a possible D match to TRBD2 (6 bases). Sequences were obtained from PBMCs or a T cell subset sorted from them (not recorded which). This sequence originates from an adult woman who had mild COVID-19 (a few samples of this study predate the infection). Cell type and time point are not known. For the CDR3, the DNA is TGTGCCAGCAGCCCGACCGGGGGAGGCACAGATACGCAGTATTTT. Translation: CASSPTGGGTDTQYF.